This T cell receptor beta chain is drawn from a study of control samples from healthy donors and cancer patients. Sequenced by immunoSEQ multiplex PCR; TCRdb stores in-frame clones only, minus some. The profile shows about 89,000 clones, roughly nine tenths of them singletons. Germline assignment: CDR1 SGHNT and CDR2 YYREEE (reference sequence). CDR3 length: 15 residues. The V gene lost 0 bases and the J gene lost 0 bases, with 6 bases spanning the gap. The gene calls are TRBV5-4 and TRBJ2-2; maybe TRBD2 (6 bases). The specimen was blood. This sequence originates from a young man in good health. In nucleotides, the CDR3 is TGTGCCAGCAGCTTGGGGACTACGAACACCGGGGAGCTGTTTTTT. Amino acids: CASSLGTTNTGELFF.